This T cell receptor beta chain was captured in a study of blood T cell repertoires in COVID-19 (dated by TCRdb to about 2020). Regarding the complete study: Samples covering the acute and convalescent phases of COVID-19 were provided by collaborators in the United States, Italy and Spain. The dataset comprised deeply sampled blood TCRbeta repertoires from subjects exposed to, actively infected with, or recovered from COVID-19. The sample metadata nearly always contained a de-identified subject ID, COVID-19 status, age in years and sex. The material from the prospective study consisted of cDNA or gDNA derived from T cells, B-cell-depleted T cells, or PBMCs. The samples were drawn from the first 160 participants of the ongoing ImmuneRACE study and from 1,254 subjects provided by 6 global collaborators. Where HLA class I and class II types were available, the types were taken from metadata supplied by the sample provider, not from assay-based typing. A freely available public database, intended as a resource for researchers studying the immune response to SARS-CoV-2, is where the repertoires were released. Summary of the overall study and its limitations: The amount of clinical and demographic metadata varied by source and participant and was provided uncurated.

TCRbeta CDR3 regions were amplified from genomic DNA using the immunoSEQ Assay, a bias-controlled multiplex PCR. The original methods were these. The number of nucleated cells in each sample was estimated by amplification of reference gene primers within the assay. To quantify the absolute abundance of each unique TCRbeta CDR3 rearrangement, sequence reads were collapsed and filtered. For each sample, productive Simpson clonality was calculated as the square root of Simpson's diversity index over productive rearrangements. The clones in this table, taken by TCRdb from immuneACCESS, are in-frame only. Not every clone is retained; where verified, under half of the shortfall comes from an unresolved V gene, and the cause of the rest is unknown. Clone size and V and J calls were adopted from that table, with D and trimming inferred from the DNA. A total of hundreds of thousands of clones appear in this sample, roughly 86% of them only once. The ten largest clones add up to around 1.6% of the sample.

Samples from volunteer blood donors who had recovered from COVID-19 were contributed by a second Seattle source. Collaborating institutions collected whole blood in K2EDTA tubes following their own protocols. For TCRbeta analysis, collaborator samples were shipped as frozen whole blood, as isolated PBMCs, or as DNA extracted from either sample type. Based on the germline V gene, the CDR1 and CDR2 sequences are KGHSH and LQKENI. The CDR3 covers 14 residues, taking in both the cysteine and the phenylalanine. Left in the record is the CDR3 DNA by itself, 42 bases read in frame from the first base. The germline ends are 11 bases apart after V is trimmed by 3 bases and J by 6 bases. With regard to this clone: This receptor's antigen is unknown. Base qualities are not at hand, and no much larger clone is one base apart.

Sequenced: peripheral blood. The receptor chain draws on TRBV18 and TRBJ2-2, and TRBD2 may be the D gene, going by 5 matching bases. The TCR was taken from an older woman who had recovered from COVID-19. At the DNA level, the sequence is TGTGCCAGCTCACCCCCTGGGCGGGCCGGGGAGCTGTTTTTT. This translates into CASSPPGRAGELFF.